Each of the 5 T cell receptor beta chains below was sequenced from the same sample in a study of OX40 agonist ivuxolimab in advanced cancers. Method: immunoSEQ multiplex PCR; TCRdb's copy keeps in-frame clones and lacks some. The sample shows 65,000 to 90,000 clones, approximately 85% of them seen only once. The material was CD4+ or CD8+ T cells sorted from blood, obtained in a trial of the OX40 agonist ivuxolimab. These receptors were collected from an adult with an advanced solid tumor such as melanoma, head and neck, liver or kidney cancer.

This chain uses TRBV5-1 with TRBJ1-3; D is perhaps TRBD1 (5 bases). CDR3 size: 15 residues. Trimming removed 4 bases at V and 0 bases at J, with 11 bases between. Germline assignment: CDR1 SGHRS and CDR2 YFSETQ. The DNA for the CDR3 is TGCGCCAGCAGCCTAGGACATCTCTCTGGAAACACCATATATTTT. This codes for CASSLGHLSGNTIYF.

This chain joins TRBV11-3 and TRBJ1-3, with no clear D. This CDR3 is 16 amino acids long. Germline CDR1 is SGHNT and CDR2 is YENEEA. V shed 1 base and J shed 4 bases, with 14 bases lying between them. DNA of the CDR3: TGTGCCAGCAGCTTAGCAGATAGAATGTTGGGAAACACCATATATTTT. The encoded protein is CASSLADRMLGNTIYF. Based on the CDR3 plus reference TRBV11-3 and TRBJ1-3, the full variable domain is EAGVVQSPRYKIIEKKQPVAFWCNPISGHNTLYWYLQNLGQGPELLIRYENEEAVDDSQLPKDRFSAERLKGVDSTLKIQPAELGDSAVYLCASSLADRMLGNTIYFGEGSWLTVV.

The CDR3, as DNA: TGTGCCAGTAGTAACCTTCAGGCACGGGACCAGCATTTT. Its protein product is CASSNLQARDQHF. This chain connects TRBV19 to TRBJ1-5, with no clear D. V was trimmed by 4 bases and J by 12 bases, leaving 16 bases between them. This CDR3 region has 13 residues. Germline-derived CDR1 and CDR2 are LNHDA and SQIVND (reference sequence). The whole variable domain, remainder taken from reference TRBV19 and TRBJ1-5, is DGGITQSPKYLFRKEGQNVTLSCEQNLNHDAMYWYRQDPGQGLRLIYYSQIVNDFQKGDIAEGYSVSREKKESFPLTVTSAQKNPTAFYLCASSNLQARDQHFGDGTRLSIL.

V is TRBV5-1 and J is TRBJ1-5; the D is unclear. The V end was cut by 0 bases, the J end by 7 bases, with 11 bases between. The CDR3 covers 14 residues. The germline V gene encodes CDR1 SGHRS and CDR2 YFSETQ. CDR3 DNA: TGCGCCAGCAGCTTGGATGGAGGTGGGCAGCCCCAGCATTTT. This sequence encodes CASSLDGGGQPQHF.

The chain links TRBV2 to TRBJ2-2; D call uncertain. CDR3 length: 14 residues. The V end lost 6 bases, the J end lost 6 bases, and 14 bases lay between the germline ends. Germline V lookup: CDR1 SNHLY, CDR2 FYNNEI. CDR3 residues: CASSRASVAGELFF. DNA of the CDR3: TGTGCCAGCAGCCGGGCCTCCGTGGCCGGGGAGCTGTTTTTT.